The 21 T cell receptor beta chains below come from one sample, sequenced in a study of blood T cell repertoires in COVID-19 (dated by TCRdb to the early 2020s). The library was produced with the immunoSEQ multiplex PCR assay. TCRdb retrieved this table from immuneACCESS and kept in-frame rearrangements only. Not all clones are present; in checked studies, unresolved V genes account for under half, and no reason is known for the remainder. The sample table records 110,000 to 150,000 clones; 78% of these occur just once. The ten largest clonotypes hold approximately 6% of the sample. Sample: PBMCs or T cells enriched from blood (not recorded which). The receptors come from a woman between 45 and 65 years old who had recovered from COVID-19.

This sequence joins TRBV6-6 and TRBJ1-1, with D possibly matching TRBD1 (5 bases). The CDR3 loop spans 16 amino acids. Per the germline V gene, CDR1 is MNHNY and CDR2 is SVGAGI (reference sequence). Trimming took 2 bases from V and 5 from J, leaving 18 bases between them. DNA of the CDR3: TGTGCCAGCAGTTACGCGGCAGGAGTAGGACAAACTGAAGCTTTCTTT. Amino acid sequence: CASSYAAGVGQTEAFF.

CDR3: CASSRQGLANQPQHF. The DNA of the CDR3 is TGTGCCAGCAGCCGACAGGGGTTGGCCAATCAGCCCCAGCATTTT. The chain employs TRBV6-5 and TRBJ1-5; TRBD1 agrees at 8 bases. The CDR3 totals 15 residues. The V gene end was trimmed by 6 bases and the J gene end by 3 bases; junction bases not matched to a gene: 7. CDR1 is MNHEY, CDR2 SVGAGI, per germline.

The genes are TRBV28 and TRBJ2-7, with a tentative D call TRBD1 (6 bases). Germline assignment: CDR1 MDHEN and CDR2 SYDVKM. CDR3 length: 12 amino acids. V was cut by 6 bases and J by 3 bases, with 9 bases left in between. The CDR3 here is CASSPDSYEQYF. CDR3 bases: TGTGCCAGCAGCCCGGACAGCTACGAGCAGTACTTC.

Written as DNA, the CDR3 is TGTGCCAGCAGCTTACAGGGGTATGGCTACACCTTC. It is translated as CASSLQGYGYTF. This chain links TRBV7-2 with TRBJ1-2; TRBD1 might be the D (6 bases). In germline, CDR1 is SGHTA, CDR2 FQGNSA. V gave up 2 bases and J gave up 5 bases, with 6 bases separating them. This CDR3 has 12 amino acids.

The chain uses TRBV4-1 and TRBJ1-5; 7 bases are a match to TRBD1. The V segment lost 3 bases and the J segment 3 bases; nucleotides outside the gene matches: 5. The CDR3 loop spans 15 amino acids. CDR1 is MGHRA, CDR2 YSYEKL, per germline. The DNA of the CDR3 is TGCGCCAGCAGCCACTTCGACAGGGACAATCAGCCCCAGCATTTT. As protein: CASSHFDRDNQPQHF.

CDR3 sequence (DNA): TGTGCCACCGGGGACATACCAACTAATGAAAAACTGTTTTTT. Protein: CATGDIPTNEKLFF. The chain has TRBV15 and TRBJ1-4; possibly TRBD1 for D (6 bases). Trimming pared 8 bases from V and 0 bases from J, leaving 10 bases between. The CDR3 has 14 residues. The germline CDR1 and CDR2 sequences are LNHNV and YYDKDF (reference sequence). The whole variable domain, remainder taken from reference TRBV15 and TRBJ1-4, is DAMVIQNPRYQVTQFGKPVTLSCSQTLNHNVMYWYQQKSSQAPKLLFHYYDKDFNNEADTPDNFQSRRPNTSFCFLDIRSPGLGDTAMYLCATGDIPTNEKLFFGSGTQLSVL.

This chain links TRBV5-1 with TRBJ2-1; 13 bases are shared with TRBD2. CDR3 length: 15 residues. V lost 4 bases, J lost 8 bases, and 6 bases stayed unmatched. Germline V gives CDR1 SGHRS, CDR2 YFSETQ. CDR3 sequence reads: CASSTGTSGVDEQFF. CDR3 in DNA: TGCGCCAGCAGCACCGGGACTAGCGGGGTAGATGAGCAGTTCTTC.

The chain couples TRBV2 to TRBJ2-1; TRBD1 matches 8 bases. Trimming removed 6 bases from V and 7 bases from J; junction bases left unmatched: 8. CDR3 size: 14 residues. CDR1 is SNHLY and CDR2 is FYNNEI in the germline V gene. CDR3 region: CASRPDRVGNEQFF. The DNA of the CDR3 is TGTGCCAGCAGACCGGACAGGGTCGGGAATGAGCAGTTCTTC.

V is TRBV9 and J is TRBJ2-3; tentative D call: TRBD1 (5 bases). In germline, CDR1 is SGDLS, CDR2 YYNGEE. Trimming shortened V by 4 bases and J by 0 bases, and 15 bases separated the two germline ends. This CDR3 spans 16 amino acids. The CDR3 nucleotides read TGTGCCAGCAGCCCCCAGGGCCCCCTGAGCACAGATACGCAGTATTTT. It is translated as CASSPQGPLSTDTQYF.

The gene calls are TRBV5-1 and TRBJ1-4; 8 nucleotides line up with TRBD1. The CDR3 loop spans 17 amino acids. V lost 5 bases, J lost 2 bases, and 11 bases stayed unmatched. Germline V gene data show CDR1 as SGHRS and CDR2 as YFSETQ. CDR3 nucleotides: TGCGCCAGCAGTCGAGGGACAGGCACCGGCACTAATGAAAAACTGTTTTTT. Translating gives CASSRGTGTGTNEKLFF.

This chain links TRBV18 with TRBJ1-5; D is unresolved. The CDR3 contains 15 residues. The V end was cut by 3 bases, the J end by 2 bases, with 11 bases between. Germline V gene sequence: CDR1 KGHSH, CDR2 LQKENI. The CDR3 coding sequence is TGTGCCAGCTCACCCGCTTTCGGGGGCAATCAGCCCCAGCATTTT. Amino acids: CASSPAFGGNQPQHF. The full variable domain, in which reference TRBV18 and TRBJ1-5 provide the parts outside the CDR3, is NAGVMQNPRHLVRRRGQEARLRCSPMKGHSHVYWYRQLPEEGLKFMVYLQKENIIDESGMPKERFSAEFPKEGPSILRIQQVVRGDSAAYFCASSPAFGGNQPQHFGDGTRLSIL.

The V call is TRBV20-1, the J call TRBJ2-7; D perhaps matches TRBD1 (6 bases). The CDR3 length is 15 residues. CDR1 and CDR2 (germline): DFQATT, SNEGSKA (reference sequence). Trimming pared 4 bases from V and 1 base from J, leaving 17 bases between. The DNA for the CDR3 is TGCAGTGCTACTGATCCCGGGACACCGTCCTACGAGCAGTACTTC. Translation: CSATDPGTPSYEQYF.

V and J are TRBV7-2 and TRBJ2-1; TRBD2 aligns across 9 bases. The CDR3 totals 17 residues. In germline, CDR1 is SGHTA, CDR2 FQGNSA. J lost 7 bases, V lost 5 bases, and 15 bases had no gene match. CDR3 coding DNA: TGTGCCAGCAGCCCAGAGAGGACTAGCGCCTTAGGGAATGAGCAGTTCTTC. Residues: CASSPERTSALGNEQFF.

This CDR3 reads CASSKDRGGAEAFF. The DNA of the CDR3 is TGCGCCAGCAGCAAAGACAGGGGAGGAGCTGAAGCTTTCTTT. This chain joins TRBV5-1 and TRBJ1-1; 8 bases align to TRBD1. The CDR3 extends over 14 amino acids. Germline CDR1 reads SGHRS; CDR2 reads YFSETQ. J lost 6 bases, V lost 4 bases, and 8 bases had no gene match.

CDR3 sequence reads: CASSHGRNQPQHF. DNA of the CDR3: TGCGCCAGCAGCCACGGGAGGAATCAGCCCCAGCATTTT. The chain uses TRBV5-1 and TRBJ1-5; D gene unclear. The germline V gene has CDR1 SGHRS and CDR2 YFSETQ. The CDR3 loop spans 13 amino acids. V was clipped by 4 bases and J by 4 bases, with 9 bases between them.

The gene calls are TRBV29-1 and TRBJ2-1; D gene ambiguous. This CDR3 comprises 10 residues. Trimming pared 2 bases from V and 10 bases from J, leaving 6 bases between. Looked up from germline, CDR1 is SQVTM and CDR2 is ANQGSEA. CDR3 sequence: CSVERREQFF. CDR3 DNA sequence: TGCAGCGTTGAAAGGAGAGAGCAGTTCTTC.

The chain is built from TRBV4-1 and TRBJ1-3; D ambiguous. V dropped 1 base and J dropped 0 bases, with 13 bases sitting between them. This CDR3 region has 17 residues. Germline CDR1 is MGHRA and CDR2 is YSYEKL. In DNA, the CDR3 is TGCGCCAGCAGCCAAGCGATCAATACGGGCTCTGGAAACACCATATATTTT. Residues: CASSQAINTGSGNTIYF.

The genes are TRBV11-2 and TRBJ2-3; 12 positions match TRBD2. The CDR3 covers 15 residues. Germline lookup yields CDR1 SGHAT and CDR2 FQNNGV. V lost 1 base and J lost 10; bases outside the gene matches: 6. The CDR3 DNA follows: TGTGCCAGCAGCTTAGGGCTAGCGGGGGGGGTGGCGCAGTATTTT. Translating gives CASSLGLAGGVAQYF.

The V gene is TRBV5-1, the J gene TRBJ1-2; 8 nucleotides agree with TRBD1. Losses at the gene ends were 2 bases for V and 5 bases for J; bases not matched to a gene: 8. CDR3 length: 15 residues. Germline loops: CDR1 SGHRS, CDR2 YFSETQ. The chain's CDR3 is CASSLATGAIYGYTF. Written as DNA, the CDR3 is TGCGCCAGCAGCTTAGCGACAGGGGCCATTTATGGCTACACCTTC.

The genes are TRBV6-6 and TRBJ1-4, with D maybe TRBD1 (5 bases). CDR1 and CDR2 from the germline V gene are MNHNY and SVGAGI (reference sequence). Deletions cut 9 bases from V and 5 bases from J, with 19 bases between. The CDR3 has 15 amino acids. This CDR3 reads CARSPAGPRNEKLFF. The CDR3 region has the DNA TGTGCCAGGTCTCCCGCGGGACCAAGGAATGAAAAACTGTTTTTT.

The CDR3 region has the DNA TGTGCCAGCAGCCGGGACAGGGCTAACACTGAAGCTTTCTTT. This codes for CASSRDRANTEAFF. The rearrangement uses TRBV11-2 and TRBJ1-1, with TRBD1 matching over 9 bases. Germline V lookup: CDR1 SGHAT, CDR2 FQNNGV. This CDR3 spans 14 amino acids. The junction had 3 bases not matched to a gene; V was cut back by 5 bases and J by 2 bases. Full variable domain (outside the CDR3, taken from reference TRBV11-2 and TRBJ1-1): EAGVAQSPRYKIIEKRQSVAFWCNPISGHATLYWYQQILGQGPKLLIQFQNNGVVDDSQLPKDRFSAERLKGVDSTLKIQPAKLEDSAVYLCASSRDRANTEAFFGQGTRLTVV.